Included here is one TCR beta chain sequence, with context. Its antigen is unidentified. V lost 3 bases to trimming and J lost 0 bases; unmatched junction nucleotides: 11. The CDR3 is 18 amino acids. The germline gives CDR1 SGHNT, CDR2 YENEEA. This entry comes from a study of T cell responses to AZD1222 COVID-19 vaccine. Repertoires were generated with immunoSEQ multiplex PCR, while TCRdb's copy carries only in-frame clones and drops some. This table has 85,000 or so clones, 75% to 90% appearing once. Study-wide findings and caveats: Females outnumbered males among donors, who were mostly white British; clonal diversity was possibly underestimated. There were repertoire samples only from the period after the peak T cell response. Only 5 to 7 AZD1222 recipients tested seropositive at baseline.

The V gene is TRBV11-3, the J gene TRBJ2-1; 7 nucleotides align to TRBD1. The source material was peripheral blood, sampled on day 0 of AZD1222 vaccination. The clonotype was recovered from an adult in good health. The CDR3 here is CASSFAGGMMGSYNEQFF. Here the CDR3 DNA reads TGTGCCAGCAGCTTTGCAGGGGGAATGATGGGCTCCTACAATGAGCAGTTCTTC.